This is a list of T cell receptor beta chains from one sample in a study of response to subunit inactivated influenza vaccine. From the RT-PCR reads, TCRdb called clonotypes with MiXCR, one entry per CDR3 protein. The data contain about 170,000 distinct CDR3 sequences, over 9.5% of them seen just once; the ten biggest clones take up over 25%. These data also formed part of another study, on T cells expressing NK-cell markers.

This specimen consisted of CD8+ T cells sorted from PBMCs, obtained 12 days after vaccination. Every receptor here comes from a man aged 50-59 years who received an inactivated influenza vaccine. Both conserved end residues are part of each CDR3. The order of the fields is clone size, J gene, V gene, D gene, CDR3 protein, CDR3 DNA. A D gene is named only where the DNA matches it firmly. Expanded clones are given a class, and other clones once, few, many or no size at all.

>NA|TRBJ1-2|TRBV28|NA
CASSPGPANYGYTF
TGTGCCAGCAGTCCCGGACCAGCTAACTATGGCTACACCTTC
>once|TRBJ2-3|TRBV7-2|TRBD2
CASSSIAGGPDTQYF
TGTGCCAGCAGCTCGATAGCGGGAGGACCAGATACGCAGTATTTT
>few|TRBJ2-1|TRBV15|NA
CATSSYSDMGGHNEQFF
TGTGCCACCAGCAGTTACTCGGACATGGGGGGCCACAATGAGCAGTTCTTC
>few|TRBJ1-1|TRBV9|NA
CASSVVGGYTEAFF
TGTGCCAGCAGCGTAGTTGGGGGCTACACTGAAGCTTTCTTT
>NA|TRBJ2-5|TRBV7-9|TRBD2
CASSSSSGGAPETQYF
TGTGCCAGCAGCTCCTCTAGCGGGGGGGCCCCAGAGACCCAGTACTTC
>NA|TRBJ1-5|TRBV19|TRBD1
CASSVQGADSNQPQHF
TGTGCCAGTAGTGTACAGGGGGCGGATAGCAATCAGCCCCAGCATTTT
>NA|TRBJ2-5|TRBV2|NA
CASSGTLQGMVETQYF
TGTGCCAGCAGTGGAACCCTACAGGGAATGGTAGAGACCCAGTACTTC
>NA|TRBJ2-1|TRBV15|NA
CATAGGAGPTWDEQFF
TGTGCCACCGCTGGGGGTGCGGGGCCTACTTGGGATGAGCAGTTCTTC
>many|TRBJ1-1|TRBV2|NA
CASSDGGGEAFF
TGTGCCAGCAGTGATGGGGGTGGGGAAGCTTTCTTT
>few|TRBJ2-1|TRBV6-2/TRBV6-3|TRBD2
CASSYTSSGEQFF
TGTGCCAGCAGTTACACGTCTAGCGGAGAGCAGTTCTTC
>many|TRBJ2-7|TRBV20-1|NA
CSARDTRAPSYEQYF
TGCAGTGCTAGAGATACGCGGGCTCCCTCCTACGAGCAGTACTTC
>many|TRBJ2-1|TRBV28|TRBD2
CASSSRGLAGFNEQFF
TGTGCCAGCAGTTCACGTGGACTAGCGGGATTCAATGAGCAGTTCTTC
>NA|TRBJ1-4|TRBV10-3|NA
CAIRSTGRDYEKLFF
TGTGCCATCAGATCCACCGGCAGGGATTACGAAAAACTGTTTTTT
>NA|TRBJ2-3|TRBV9|NA
CASRGAFSTDTQYF
TGTGCCAGCAGGGGGGCTTTTAGCACAGATACGCAGTATTTT
>many|TRBJ1-4|TRBV10-3|NA
CAISEWQANEKLFF
TGTGCCATCAGTGAGTGGCAGGCAAATGAAAAACTGTTTTTT
>few|TRBJ1-4|TRBV7-9|NA
CASSLEAGEKLFF
TGTGCCAGCAGCTTAGAGGCCGGGGAAAAACTGTTTTTT
>few|TRBJ2-7|TRBV7-2|NA
CASSFSGPIYEQYF
TGTGCCAGCAGCTTCTCAGGACCTATCTACGAGCAGTACTTC